This T cell receptor beta chain was identified in a study of T-cell memory formation after mild COVID-19 (dated by TCRdb to 2020 to 2022). Background on the whole study: TCR sequence clusters from the two donors were found to be largely donor specific. T-cell clones expanding and contracting after mild COVID-19 in a couple of donors were tracked by longitudinal TCRalpha and TCRbeta repertoire sequencing. Two young, previously healthy adult volunteers, one female and one male, were included in the cohort. What the work shows at the level of the full study, not this receptor alone: Contracting CD4+ clones appeared mostly in the CM and EM memory subsets, whereas CD8+ clones were enriched in EMRA. The detection of some responding clones in pre-infection memory suggests that pre-existing cross-reactive memory T cells joined the SARS-CoV-2 response. Clones that contracted from day 15 to 85 showed balanced CD4/CD8 phenotypes, whereas a second wave of clones that expanded from day 15 to 37 leaned towards CD4+. SARS-CoV-2 specificity was not confirmed for the second-wave clones peaking on day 37. The study covered only a couple of mild cases, and larger cohorts including severe cases with pre-infection samples were considered necessary.

Ficoll-Paque density gradient centrifugation was used to isolate PBMCs. This clonotype was seen only a few times. There is no known antigen for this receptor. Base quality data are lacking; no much larger clone is found one base away. TCRdb names Illumina NovaSeq 6000 as the instrument used. cDNA libraries for TCRalpha and TCRbeta were prepared by 5'RACE using constant-segment primers, with sample barcodes and unique molecular identifiers added. Trizol reagent was used to extract RNA from every sample. Libraries were amplified in two PCR steps, with a second sample barcode and Illumina TruSeq adapters added in the second step. Sequencing of the libraries was done on an Illumina NovaSeq, producing 2 x 150 bp paired-end reads. As for how the authors treated the data: The reads were demultiplexed and collapsed into UMI-guided consensus sequences using migec v1.2.7. Using mixcr v2.1.11, the UMI consensuses were aligned to TRA and TRB V and J templates and assembled into clonotypes. Expanded or contracted clonotypes were those called significant by both edgeR and NoisET, with noise models trained on biological replicates. For edgeR calls, the thresholds were a false discovery rate-adjusted p below 0.01 and a log2 fold-change of 1. PCA with hierarchical clustering of max-normalized trajectories of the 1000 most abundant clonotypes was used as exploratory dynamics analysis. Separately sequenced CD4+ and CD8+ repertoires were used to assign a CD4 or CD8 phenotype to each responding clone. TCRdb took the public reads, trimmed them with fastp at Q25, ran MiXCR for clone calling and kept in-frame beta chains. Each entry merges the rows of one CDR3 protein and shows their most common DNA and genes. In this record, the V and J calls reflect TCRdb's handling and not the investigators' own analysis. The sample table lists approximately 500,000 distinct CDR3 sequences, around a quarter of them with a count of one. The top ten clones comprise under 15% of the sample.

This TCR was sampled from an adult woman who had mild COVID-19 (a few samples of this study predate the infection). The sample titles of this study are shuffled in the database, so cell type and time point are left out; the donor was told from shared clones. Sequenced material: PBMCs or a T cell subset sorted from them (not recorded which).

CDR3 protein: CASSLNSGGTGITQYF. At the DNA level, the sequence is TGTGCCAGCAGCTTAAATAGCGGGGGGACAGGGATTACGCAGTATTTT. The chain is assembled from TRBV7-8 and TRBJ2-3; a weak D assignment points to TRBD2 (10 bases agree). There are 16 amino acids in the CDR3, from cysteine to phenylalanine inclusive. Only the CDR3 region is kept as DNA, spanning 48 bases read in frame from base 1. The germline V gene provides CDR1 SGHVS and CDR2 FQNEAQ. V lost 2 bases and J lost 8 bases; the stretch between them is 20 bases long.